A selection of T cell receptor beta chains follows, all from one sample in a study of Graves' ophthalmopathy and Graves' hyperthyroidism. Using its own MiXCR run on the multiplex PCR reads, TCRdb lists one record per CDR3 protein. The sample lists almost 750,000 distinct CDR3 sequences, 35% to 50% occurring once. Sample: peripheral blood. All receptors come from an adult man with Graves' ophthalmopathy. Both conserved end residues are part of each CDR3. D genes are given only for firm matches. Expanded clones are given a class, and other clones once, few, many or no size at all.

D: .
size: .
V: TRBV2
J: TRBJ1-1
CDR3: CAWSVRGGNTEAFF
DNA: TGTGCCTGGAGTGTAAGGGGAGGGAACACTGAAGCTTTCTTT

D: .
size: few
V: TRBV6-1
J: TRBJ1-1
CDR3: CASSETGGQTEAFF
DNA: TGTGCCAGCAGTGAAACCGGGGGGCAAACTGAAGCTTTCTTT

D: .
size: .
V: TRBV6-5
J: TRBJ2-5
CDR3: CASSAPGLGGETQYF
DNA: TGTGCCAGCAGTGCCCCGGGACTCGGAGGGGAGACCCAGTACTTC

D: .
size: .
V: TRBV25-1
J: TRBJ1-5
CDR3: CASSDGQRNQPQHF
DNA: TGTGCCAGCAGTGACGGACAGCGCAATCAGCCCCAGCATTTT

D: TRBD1
size: .
V: TRBV2
J: TRBJ2-7
CDR3: CASRRRTGSSYEQYF
DNA: TGTGCCAGCAGACGCCGGACAGGAAGCTCCTACGAGCAGTACTTC

D: .
size: .
V: TRBV6-1
J: TRBJ1-1
CDR3: CASRPGPLNTEAFF
DNA: TGTGCCAGCAGACCCGGGCCCCTGAACACTGAAGCTTTCTTT

D: .
size: .
V: TRBV4-2
J: TRBJ2-7
CDR3: CASSQVSGGDYEQYF
DNA: TGTGCCAGCAGCCAAGTTAGTGGAGGGGACTACGAGCAGTACTTC

D: .
size: .
V: TRBV20-1
J: TRBJ2-5
CDR3: CSARAEPSYETQYF
DNA: TGCAGTGCTAGAGCTGAGCCTAGCTACGAGACCCAGTACTTC

D: .
size: .
V: TRBV29-1
J: TRBJ1-1
CDR3: CSVAWTHTEAFF
DNA: TGCAGCGTTGCTTGGACACACACTGAAGCTTTCTTT

D: .
size: .
V: TRBV9
J: TRBJ2-7
CDR3: CASFTRRGEQYF
DNA: TGTGCCAGTTTTACGAGAAGGGGCGAGCAGTACTTC

D: TRBD1
size: .
V: TRBV6-6
J: TRBJ1-1
CDR3: CASRPQGSTEAFF
DNA: TGTGCCAGCAGGCCACAGGGGAGCACTGAAGCTTTCTTT

D: TRBD1
size: many
V: TRBV25-1
J: TRBJ1-6
CDR3: CASSGDSISSYNSPLHF
DNA: TGTGCCAGCAGTGGGGACAGTATTAGCTCCTATAATTCACCCCTCCACTTT

D: TRBD2
size: few
V: TRBV9
J: TRBJ2-7
CDR3: CASSGSGGGRYEQYF
DNA: TGTGCCAGCAGCGGCAGCGGGGGAGGGCGGTACGAGCAGTACTTC

D: TRBD1
size: .
V: TRBV19
J: TRBJ2-7
CDR3: CAPSLSGQGAYEQCF
DNA: TGTGCCCCATCGCTATCCGGACAGGGGGCCTACGAGCAGTGCTTC

D: .
size: many
V: TRBV9
J: TRBJ1-2
CDR3: CASSVDIIGASGYTF
DNA: TGTGCCAGCAGCGTAGACATTATTGGGGCCAGCGGCTACACCTTC

D: TRBD1
size: .
V: TRBV2
J: TRBJ1-1
CDR3: CASRGRTGVGGTEAFF
DNA: TGTGCCAGCAGGGGAAGGACAGGGGTTGGCGGCACTGAAGCTTTCTTT

D: .
size: .
V: TRBV7-8
J: TRBJ1-1
CDR3: CASSLTTGNTEAFF
DNA: TGTGCCAGCAGCTTAACGACAGGGAACACTGAAGCTTTCTTT

D: .
size: .
V: TRBV15
J: TRBJ1-2
CDR3: CAPRTDYGYTF
DNA: TGTGCTCCTCGGACAGACTATGGCTACACCTTC

D: TRBD1
size: many
V: TRBV9
J: TRBJ1-6
CDR3: CASSQGDRANSPLHF
DNA: TGTGCCAGCAGCCAGGGGGACAGGGCCAATTCACCCCTCCACTTT

D: .
size: many
V: TRBV2
J: TRBJ2-7
CDR3: CASRSYEQYF
DNA: TGTGCCAGCAGGTCCTACGAGCAGTACTTC

D: TRBD1
size: .
V: TRBV7-9
J: TRBJ2-7
CDR3: CASSRDRNSYEQYF
DNA: TGTGCCAGCAGCCGGGACAGAAACTCCTACGAGCAGTACTTC

D: .
size: .
V: TRBV15
J: TRBJ2-5
CDR3: CATSRGAVRGNQPQYF
DNA: TGTGCCACCAGCAGGGGTGCGGTGCGAGGCAATCAGCCCCAGTACTTC

D: .
size: .
V: TRBV20-1
J: TRBJ2-7
CDR3: CSARAPVSYEQYF
DNA: TGCAGTGCTAGAGCCCCGGTTTCCTACGAGCAGTACTTC

D: TRBD1
size: once
V: TRBV19
J: TRBJ2-5
CDR3: CASSPRTGGFETQYF
DNA: TGTGCCAGTAGCCCCCGGACAGGGGGCTTTGAGACCCAGTACTTC

D: TRBD1
size: few
V: TRBV6-5
J: TRBJ1-2
CDR3: CASSRGEEHGYTF
DNA: TGTGCCAGCAGCAGGGGGGAAGAGCATGGCTACACCTTC

D: .
size: once
V: TRBV5-1
J: TRBJ2-3
CDR3: CASSLGVEQTQYF
DNA: TGCGCCAGCAGCTTGGGAGTCGAGCAGACGCAGTATTTT

D: .
size: .
V: TRBV29-1
J: TRBJ2-2
CDR3: CSVIKSGRSNTGELFF
DNA: TGCAGCGTCATAAAATCGGGACGCTCGAACACCGGGGAGCTGTTTTTT